This TCR beta chain is from a study of blood T cell repertoires in COVID-19. Study-level background: Sites across the United States, Italy and Spain contributed samples from acute and convalescent COVID-19. Sample material is recorded as cDNA or gDNA derived from T cells, B-cell-depleted T cells, or PBMCs.

Original analysis: By means of reference gene primer amplification, nucleated cell counts were estimated. Some clones are missing from TCRdb's copy, which holds only in-frame ones; the method was immunoSEQ multiplex PCR. D and trimming were read from the DNA, whereas the V and J calls and clone size are those reported in that table. Here the sample spans more than 110,000 clones, approximately 86% being singletons. V lost 2 bases and J 3 bases, leaving 13 bases between the germline ends. This CDR3 contains 14 residues. The germline V gene has CDR1 GTSNPN and CDR2 SVGIG (reference sequence). This chain links TRBV30 with TRBJ1-2, with D perhaps TRBD1 (6 bases). The TCR comes from a human donor in a cohort sampled during active COVID-19. Sequenced input: peripheral blood. CDR3 DNA: TGTGCCTGGAGTATCCGGGGGGCAGACTATGGCTACACCTTC. As protein: CAWSIRGADYGYTF.